The TCR beta chain under discussion was sequenced for a study of shared clonotypes between healthy human individuals. Study details: The study used three CD4 naive, three CD4 memory, two CD8 naive and one CD8 memory plate per donor.

Investigators spread the genomic DNA of each subset evenly over several immunoSEQ plates. Profiled with immunoSEQ multiplex PCR; TCRdb holds only in-frame clones, not every one. Of about 2.3 million clones in the sample, about nine tenths were seen once. Comment on this clone: Its target is unknown.

The length of the CDR3 is 20 residues. V dropped 4 bases and J dropped 5; count of bases not matched to a gene: 21. Per the germline V gene, CDR1 is SGHDN and CDR2 is FVKESK. General study findings and limits: With a few donors compared, roughly 5% of naive CD4 clonotypes were shared. Among donors, the sharing of clonotypes was expected to be influenced by sequencing depth.

This chain connects TRBV14 to TRBJ2-3; 10 bases match TRBD2. The clonotype comes from a man aged 18-30 years in good health. Some clones in this sample may be carry-over from other donors' samples. Input material: naive CD4+ T cells from PBMCs. Subset denoted: CD45RA+ positively selected. CDR3 coding DNA: TGTGCCAGCAGCCCTTACGAACCCCTCGAAGCGGGAGGGCGTGGAGATACGCAGTATTTT. This gives the protein CASSPYEPLEAGGRGDTQYF.